The entry below describes one TCR beta chain. Antigen unknown. The data derive from a study of T cells in Graves' hyperthyroidism and ophthalmopathy. Study-level information: Peripheral blood was drawn at first diagnosis, prior to all treatment. Study results and limitations: Ophthalmopathy prediction by the model preceded onset by a median approximately 6.9 months.

Amplification of TCR beta CDR3 regions was performed using RNA transcripts as template. The primer set for the first-round RT-PCR of the TCR CDR3 was HTBI. TCRdb itself ran the multiplex PCR reads through MiXCR, one entry per CDR3 protein. The table lists just under 750,000 distinct CDR3 sequences, under 45% of them singletons. The germline V gene has CDR1 ENHRY and CDR2 SYGVKD. V gave up 2 bases and J gave up 7 bases, with 14 bases separating them. CDR3 size: 15 residues. If no ophthalmopathy progression occurred within 18 months, Graves' hyperthyroidism was stable. Patients showing uncontrolled infection, other autoimmune disease, pregnancy or lactation were ineligible.

This sequence joins TRBV10-3 and TRBJ2-2; TRBD2 might be the D (5 bases). Sample: blood. This receptor was identified in a woman aged 40-49 years with Graves' hyperthyroidism. Written as DNA, the CDR3 is TGTGCCATCAGTGAGCGGAGGAGCCAGAACGGGGAGCTGTTTTTT. It yields the protein CAISERRSQNGELFF.